Below are 9 T cell receptor beta chains sequenced from a single sample in a study of blood T cell repertoires in COVID-19. Only in-frame clones appear in the TCRdb table, and some are missing; sequencing was by immunoSEQ multiplex PCR. Among some 120,000 clones listed, over 85% were seen once. The sequenced sample consisted of peripheral blood. The receptor source for this set is a man aged 55 to 70 with COVID-19, enrolled during active disease.

This clone was observed once. The chain carries TRBV21-1 and TRBJ2-7; the table gives TRBD2 as D, unverified against the DNA. TRBV21-1 is described as a pseudogene. The CDR3 length is 16 residues. CDR3 nucleotides: TGTGCCAGCAGCAAAGAGGGAGCGGGAGCGTCCTACGAGCAGTACTTC. It yields the protein CASSKEGAGASYEQYF.

The CDR3 sequence: CASSAAPGEEADTQYF. The CDR3 coding sequence is TGCGCCAGCAGCGCCGCCCCCGGGGAGGAAGCAGATACGCAGTATTTT. V and J are TRBV5-1 and TRBJ2-3; weak D call: TRBD2 (6 bases). The CDR3 has 16 amino acids. Germline-derived CDR1 and CDR2 are SGHRS and YFSETQ. The V end was cut by 4 bases, the J end by 4 bases, with 19 bases between.

CDR3 loop: CASSPPGSKWDEQFF. DNA of the CDR3: TGTGCCAGCTCACCCCCGGGATCGAAGTGGGATGAGCAGTTCTTC. V gene TRBV18 combines with J gene TRBJ2-1, with TRBD2 as a possible D gene (5 bases). V gave up 3 bases and J gave up 8 bases, with 17 bases separating them. The germline V gene has CDR1 KGHSH and CDR2 LQKENI. This CDR3 spans 15 amino acids.

V and J are TRBV7-3 and TRBJ2-1; maybe TRBD2 (5 bases). V was pared by 5 bases and J by 9 bases, with 17 bases between. The germline V gene encodes CDR1 SGHTA and CDR2 FQGTGA. This CDR3 spans 14 amino acids. CDR3 protein: CASSPGDSPVEQFF. The CDR3 DNA follows: TGTGCCAGCAGCCCCGGGGATAGCCCGGTTGAGCAGTTCTTC. The full variable domain, rest sourced from reference TRBV7-3 and TRBJ2-1, is GAGVSQTPSNKVTEKGKYVELRCDPISGHTALYWYRQSLGQGPEFLIYFQGTGAADDSGLPNDRFFAVRPEGSVSTLKIQRTERGDSAVYLCASSPGDSPVEQFFGPGTRLTVL.

This chain connects TRBV28 to TRBJ2-1; 7 nucleotides match TRBD1. With V trimmed by 5 bases and J by 0 bases, 7 bases remained unmatched. This CDR3 is 16 amino acids long. The V gene's germline CDR1 is MDHEN and CDR2 SYDVKM. In nucleotides, the CDR3 is TGTGCCAGCAGTCTTGAAACAGGGGCCTCCTACAATGAGCAGTTCTTC. Translated: CASSLETGASYNEQFF. Based on the CDR3 plus reference TRBV28 and TRBJ2-1, the full variable domain is DVKVTQSSRYLVKRTGEKVFLECVQDMDHENMFWYRQDPGLGLRLIYFSYDVKMKEKGDIPEGYSVSREKKERFSLILESASTNQTSMYLCASSLETGASYNEQFFGPGTRLTVL.

This clone came up once. The chain couples TRBV5-4 to TRBJ1-1; the D is unclear. The CDR3 runs to 14 residues. Germline loops: CDR1 SGHNT, CDR2 YYREEE (reference sequence). Trimming cost V 2 bases and J 0 bases, with 8 bases left between them. CDR3 DNA sequence: TGTGCCAGCAGCTTCCCTTCGTTGAACACTGAAGCTTTCTTT. It encodes CASSFPSLNTEAFF. The complete variable domain, with remaining parts taken from reference TRBV5-4 and TRBJ1-1, reads ETGVTQSPTHLIKTRGQQVTLRCSSQSGHNTVSWYQQALGQGPQFIFQYYREEENGRGNFPPRFSGLQFPNYSSELNVNALELDDSALYLCASSFPSLNTEAFFGQGTRLTVV.

The J gene is TRBJ1-5, the V gene TRBV19; D might be TRBD1 (6 bases). Germline values: CDR1 LNHDA, CDR2 SQIVND (reference sequence). The CDR3 has 13 amino acids. The ends were cut back, 7 bases at V and 4 bases at J, with 11 bases in the middle. CDR3 sequence (DNA): TGTGCCAGTACATCAGACAGGAATCAGCCCCAGCATTTT. Its protein is CASTSDRNQPQHF. Combining the CDR3 with reference TRBV19 and TRBJ1-5 gives the whole variable domain DGGITQSPKYLFRKEGQNVTLSCEQNLNHDAMYWYRQDPGQGLRLIYYSQIVNDFQKGDIAEGYSVSREKKESFPLTVTSAQKNPTAFYLCASTSDRNQPQHFGDGTRLSIL.

The rearrangement uses TRBV30 and TRBJ1-6; TRBD1 agrees at 7 bases. CDR1 is GTSNPN, CDR2 SVGIG, per germline (reference sequence). The CDR3 is 15 amino acids. Trimming took 4 bases from V and 9 from J; bases not matched to a gene: 12. Here the CDR3 DNA reads TGTGCCTGGACCGCAACCGGGACAGATACTTCACCCCTCCACTTT. Its protein product is CAWTATGTDTSPLHF. Full variable domain (rest looked up from reference TRBV30 and TRBJ1-6): SQTIHQWPATLVQPVGSPLSLECTVEGTSNPNLYWYRQAAGRGLQLLFYSVGIGQISSEVPQNLSASRPQDRQFILSSKKLLLSDSGFYLCAWTATGTDTSPLHFGNGTRLTVT.

This chain joins TRBV19 and TRBJ1-4; D not certain. The CDR3 has 15 amino acids. V lost 1 base, J lost 7 bases, and 13 bases lay in between. Germline CDR1 and CDR2: LNHDA and SQIVND (reference sequence). Here the CDR3 DNA reads TGTGCCAGTAGTATAGTAACAGCGGCAGGTGAAAAACTGTTTTTT. This gives the protein CASSIVTAAGEKLFF.